This record looks at one TCR beta chain sequence and its context. Its target is not known. The data were taken from a study of identical twins. MiXCR, applied by TCRdb to the 5' RACE reads, yields one record per CDR3 protein. The sample includes about 530,000 distinct CDR3 sequences, approximately 20% of them seen just once. Broader study findings: Cross-sectional statistics, not tracking of the same donors, supported the conclusions.

V lost 4 bases and J lost 8, with 14 bases in between. Germline lookup yields CDR1 ENHRY and CDR2 SYGVKD. This CDR3 is built from 14 residues. These records were also assigned to another study, of yellow fever vaccine responses in identical twins. From that study: Reported findings indicate that twins' vaccine T cell responses seemed partially convergent, partially personalized.

The sequence was obtained from a young woman in good health. The specimen sequenced was CD4+ T cells sorted from blood. The J gene is TRBJ1-4, the V gene TRBV10-3; D possibly corresponds to TRBD1 (5 bases). As DNA, the CDR3 is TGTGCCATCAGTGGGGGACCACATAGCGAAAAACTGTTTTTT. The encoded protein is CAISGGPHSEKLFF.